The T cell receptor (beta chain) under discussion was sequenced for a study of blood T cell repertoires in COVID-19. Overall study: T cells, B-cell-depleted T cells, or PBMCs supplied cDNA or gDNA.

Original methodology: The assay estimated nucleated cells by amplifying reference gene primers. TCRdb keeps only in-frame clones here, not all; method: immunoSEQ multiplex PCR. Clonal size and the V and J genes are those of that table, whereas D and trimming came from the DNA. In the table there are approximately 280,000 clones, around nine tenths of which are singletons. Germline assignment: CDR1 PRHDT and CDR2 FYEKMQ (reference sequence). Trimming at V came to 5 bases and at J to 3 bases, leaving 7 bases not matched to a gene. This CDR3 spans 16 amino acids. During active infection, Seattle patients enrolled and were then monitored through disease.

This TCR was recovered from a woman aged 25-40 years with COVID-19, enrolled during active disease. The gene calls are TRBV13 and TRBJ2-7, with 13 bases identical to TRBD2. Sequenced input: peripheral blood. The CDR3 reads CASSAPLAGGFYEQYF. The DNA of the CDR3 is TGTGCCAGCAGCGCCCCACTAGCGGGAGGGTTCTACGAGCAGTACTTC.